Here is one TCR beta chain with its context. This record comes from a study of technical replicates of blood from a few donors. This CDR3 has 16 amino acids. V trimming: 4 bases; J trimming: 2 bases; junction bases outside the gene matches: 6. CDR1 and CDR2 from the germline V gene are MNHNS and SASEGT. Method: immunoSEQ multiplex PCR; TCRdb's copy keeps in-frame clones and lacks some. Of over 75,000 clones listed, approximately 94% are singletons. The chain recombines TRBV6-1 with TRBJ2-5, with 11 nucleotides matching TRBD2. Sample: T cells isolated from PBMCs. The clonotype comes from a human donor in good health. CDR3: CASSAGTSGRQETQYF. In nucleotides, the CDR3 is TGTGCCAGCAGTGCCGGTACTAGCGGGAGACAAGAGACCCAGTACTTC.